This T cell receptor (beta chain) emerged from a study of T cell responses to AZD1222 COVID-19 vaccine. Germline lookup yields CDR1 MGHDK and CDR2 SYGVNS. The trim removed 3 bases at V and 2 bases at J, leaving 4 bases unmatched. The CDR3 spans 16 residues. Some clones are missing from TCRdb's copy, which holds only in-frame ones; the method was immunoSEQ multiplex PCR. The sample lists about 180,000 clones; roughly 88% were seen once. The receptor was derived from an adult in good health. This sequence joins TRBV25-1 and TRBJ2-6, with TRBD1 identical over 7 bases. The input for sequencing was peripheral blood, taken on day 0 of AZD1222 vaccination. Here the CDR3 reads CASSDSGTAGANVLTF. CDR3 DNA sequence: TGTGCCAGCAGTGACTCCGGGACAGCTGGGGCCAACGTCCTGACTTTC.